The T cell receptor beta chain under discussion was sequenced for a study of OX40 agonist ivuxolimab in advanced cancers. Looking at the study overall: Those enrolled were 70% to 85% male, with a mean age of around 60 years and ages from about 20 to 79. Earlier treatment with anti-PD-1, anti-PD-L1 or anti-CTLA-4 was permitted, and roughly 40% had received some.

The protocol was immunoSEQ multiplex PCR, while the TCRdb copy is restricted to in-frame clones and leaves out a portion. The sample contains approximately 90,000 clones, about 90% of which appear only once. In germline, CDR1 is LNHDA, CDR2 SQIVND (reference sequence). The CDR3 loop spans 15 amino acids. The J segment lost 7 bases and the V segment lost 3 bases, leaving 3 bases of the junction unmatched. The chain has TRBV19 and TRBJ2-1; 13 bases line up with TRBD2. The specimen was CD4+ or CD8+ T cells sorted from blood, collected in a trial of the OX40 agonist ivuxolimab. The receptor comes from an adult with an advanced solid tumor such as melanoma, head and neck, liver or kidney cancer. This CDR3 reads CASSIGLAGANEQFF. CDR3 bases: TGTGCCAGTAGTATCGGACTAGCGGGAGCAAATGAGCAGTTCTTC.